The next 30 T cell receptor beta chains were all read from a single sample in a study of T cell responses to AZD1222 COVID-19 vaccine (TCRdb year 2021). What this sample's time point label stands for: baseline before first vaccination. Library method: the immunoSEQ multiplex PCR assay. TCRdb retrieved this table from immuneACCESS and kept in-frame rearrangements only. Not all clones are present; in checked studies, unresolved V genes account for under half, and no reason is known for the remainder. The sample has around 160,000 clones on record, almost 90% of them singletons. The ten largest clonotypes hold around 5.5% of the sample. The sequenced sample was peripheral blood, obtained on day 0 of AZD1222 vaccination. The receptors derive from an adult in good health.

V and J are TRBV28 and TRBJ1-2, with 7 bases identical to TRBD1. The CDR3 contains 14 residues. Germline V gene lookup returns CDR1 MDHEN and CDR2 SYDVKM. Trimming at V came to 6 bases and at J to 4 bases, leaving 8 bases not matched to a gene. Here the CDR3 reads CASSSRTGSYGYTF. CDR3 DNA sequence: TGTGCCAGCAGCTCGAGGACAGGCTCCTATGGCTACACCTTC.

The chain couples TRBV7-2 to TRBJ2-1; the D is unclear. V was cut by 3 bases and J by 5 bases, with 8 bases left in between. In germline, CDR1 is SGHTA, CDR2 FQGNSA. The CDR3 length is 13 residues. The CDR3 region has the DNA TGTGCCAGCAGCTTTATGGGGAACAATGAGCAGTTCTTC. Its protein is CASSFMGNNEQFF. The entire variable domain, with the rest obtained from reference TRBV7-2 and TRBJ2-1, is as follows: GAGVSQSPSNKVTEKGKDVELRCDPISGHTALYWYRQSLGQGLEFLIYFQGNSAPDKSGLPSDRFSAERTGGSVSTLTIQRTQQEDSAVYLCASSFMGNNEQFFGPGTRLTVL.

This chain uses TRBV11-2 with TRBJ2-2, with D maybe TRBD2 (5 bases). The CDR3 covers 15 residues. Trimming took 1 base from V and 3 from J, leaving 9 bases between them. From germline, CDR1 is SGHAT and CDR2 FQNNGV. The CDR3 region is CASSLGRGDTGELFF. The CDR3 DNA sequence: TGTGCCAGCAGCTTAGGACGGGGAGACACCGGGGAGCTGTTTTTT.

The chain uses TRBV5-1 and TRBJ1-2, with TRBD1 identical over 8 bases. V was pared by 4 bases and J by 8 bases, with 10 bases of the junction left unmatched. Germline V gene data show CDR1 as SGHRS and CDR2 as YFSETQ. The CDR3 is 14 residues long. CDR3: CASSPNRGVYGYTF. CDR3 bases: TGCGCCAGCAGCCCGAACAGGGGGGTCTACGGCTACACCTTC.

The gene calls are TRBV9 and TRBJ2-1; 11 positions agree with TRBD2. The CDR3 extends over 15 amino acids. The germline CDR1 and CDR2 sequences are SGDLS and YYNGEE. The V gene end was trimmed by 3 bases and the J gene end by 8 bases; junction bases not matched to a gene: 7. The CDR3 reads CASSAGTSGGHEQFF. CDR3 bases: TGTGCCAGCAGCGCCGGGACTAGCGGCGGTCATGAGCAGTTCTTC.

The chain recombines TRBV4-2 with TRBJ1-2; D remains ambiguous. Germline V gene sequence: CDR1 LGHNA, CDR2 YNFKEQ. Trimming cost V 0 bases and J 4 bases, with 12 bases left between them. The CDR3 spans 15 residues. CDR3 sequence reads: CASSQETDPLYGYTF. The CDR3 nucleotides read TGTGCCAGCAGCCAAGAAACGGACCCTCTCTATGGCTACACCTTC.

This clone was detected a few times. This chain uses TRBV5-4 with TRBJ1-4; 9 positions agree with TRBD1. V lost 4 bases and J lost 4; bases outside the gene matches: 5. The CDR3 has 15 amino acids. Germline loops: CDR1 SGHNT, CDR2 YYREEE (reference sequence). The CDR3 reads CASSPGQGLNEKLFF. CDR3 in DNA: TGTGCCAGCAGCCCCGGACAGGGGCTTAATGAAAAACTGTTTTTT.

The rearrangement uses TRBV4-3 and TRBJ1-5, with D perhaps matching TRBD1 (5 bases). The CDR3 has 16 residues. Germline CDR1 is LGHNA and CDR2 is YSLEER. V was pared by 3 bases and J by 4 bases, with 16 bases between. Here the CDR3 DNA reads TGCGCCAGCAGCCAGGACGCAGGGTTACGGAATCAGCCCCAGCATTTT. It encodes CASSQDAGLRNQPQHF.

The table lists this clone with a count of one. CDR3 DNA sequence: TGTGCCAGCAGCGTCAGGCGGGAGCACGTCCAAGAGACCCAGTACTTC. It is translated as CASSVRREHVQETQYF. The genes are TRBV9 and TRBJ2-5; 7 bases agree with TRBD2. The trim removed 2 bases at V and 1 base at J, leaving 8 bases unmatched. The germline CDR1 and CDR2 sequences are SGDLS and YYNGEE. CDR3 length equals 16 residues.

The chain joins TRBV7-6 to TRBJ1-2; TRBD1 aligns across 9 bases. V lost 5 bases and J lost 5; bases outside the gene matches: 9. The germline V gene has CDR1 SGHVS and CDR2 FNYEAQ. The CDR3 runs to 15 residues. The DNA of the CDR3 is TGTGCCAGCAGCCCGGGGACAGGGAGGAAGTATGGCTACACCTTC. Protein sequence: CASSPGTGRKYGYTF.

The gene calls are TRBV24-1 and TRBJ1-2; unclear D gene. The CDR3 sequence is 13 residues long. Trimming removed 4 bases at V and 4 bases at J, with 9 bases between. Germline V CDR1 and CDR2: KGHDR, SFDVKD. Here the CDR3 reads CATSEPGSYGYTF. CDR3 nucleotide sequence: TGTGCCACCAGTGAACCGGGCTCCTATGGCTACACCTTC.

The rearrangement uses TRBV5-8 and TRBJ2-7, with 7 nucleotides matching TRBD1. CDR3 size: 14 residues. Per the germline V gene, CDR1 is SGHTS and CDR2 is YDEGEE. J gave up 1 base and V 5 bases, and 6 bases lay outside the gene matches. In nucleotides, the CDR3 is TGTGCCAGCAGGAAGACAGGGTCATCCTACGAGCAGTACTTC. It is translated as CASRKTGSSYEQYF.

In its sample, this clone was seen once. The gene calls are TRBV11-2 and TRBJ2-1; 7 nucleotides match TRBD2. The V gene end was trimmed by 1 base and the J gene end by 3 bases; junction bases not matched to a gene: 6. The CDR3 runs to 16 residues. Germline V gene data show CDR1 as SGHAT and CDR2 as FQNNGV. The CDR3 here is CASSLVPSGVYNEQFF. The CDR3 DNA follows: TGTGCCAGCAGCTTAGTACCGAGCGGGGTCTACAATGAGCAGTTCTTC. Full variable domain (outside the CDR3, taken from reference TRBV11-2 and TRBJ2-1): EAGVAQSPRYKIIEKRQSVAFWCNPISGHATLYWYQQILGQGPKLLIQFQNNGVVDDSQLPKDRFSAERLKGVDSTLKIQPAKLEDSAVYLCASSLVPSGVYNEQFFGPGTRLTVL.

The rearrangement joins TRBV9 to TRBJ2-5; D is unclear. Germline V gene sequence: CDR1 SGDLS, CDR2 YYNGEE. V lost 3 bases, J lost 1 base, and 7 bases lay in between. The CDR3 length is 13 residues. CDR3 residues: CASSAPLQETQYF. In DNA form, the CDR3 reads TGTGCCAGCAGCGCACCCCTCCAAGAGACCCAGTACTTC.

This sequence joins TRBV7-9 and TRBJ2-3; 8 bases align to TRBD2. Germline V lookup: CDR1 SEHNR, CDR2 FQNEAQ (reference sequence). The CDR3 totals 16 residues. The J segment lost 0 bases and the V segment lost 2 bases, leaving 4 bases of the junction unmatched. The CDR3 loop reads CASSLYLAGSTDTQYF. In DNA, the CDR3 is TGTGCCAGCAGCTTATATTTAGCGGGAAGCACAGATACGCAGTATTTT.

Written as DNA, the CDR3 is TGCAGCGCCGGGACTAGCGGGGGGGTAGAGACCCAGTACTTC. Protein sequence: CSAGTSGGVETQYF. The chain joins TRBV29-1 to TRBJ2-5, with TRBD2 identical over 16 bases. The germline V gene has CDR1 SQVTM and CDR2 ANQGSEA. The CDR3 length is 14 residues. The V segment lost 7 bases and the J segment 4 bases; nucleotides outside the gene matches: 3.

V and J are TRBV27 and TRBJ2-3; TRBD1 matches 9 bases. Trimming removed 4 bases from V and 4 bases from J; junction bases left unmatched: 9. CDR3 length equals 16 residues. In germline, CDR1 is MNHEY, CDR2 SMNVEV (reference sequence). The CDR3 protein is CASSYIWTGEADTQYF. CDR3 bases: TGTGCCAGCAGTTATATATGGACAGGGGAGGCAGATACGCAGTATTTT.

The rearrangement joins TRBV5-5 to TRBJ2-1; TRBD2 matches at 8 bases. Losses at the gene ends were 0 bases for V and 5 bases for J; bases not matched to a gene: 4. The CDR3 is made up of 15 amino acids. The germline CDR1 and CDR2 sequences are SGHKS and YYEKEE (reference sequence). The CDR3 loop is CASSLVSGRNNEQFF. The CDR3, as DNA: TGTGCCAGCAGCTTGGTGAGCGGGAGAAACAATGAGCAGTTCTTC.

The chain joins TRBV28 to TRBJ1-3; tentatively, D is TRBD1 (6 bases). V was cut by 3 bases and J by 1 base, with 16 bases left in between. CDR1 is MDHEN and CDR2 is SYDVKM in the germline V gene. The CDR3 runs 17 residues. The CDR3 sequence: CASSFMIQGSSGNTIYF. CDR3 nucleotides: TGTGCCAGCAGTTTTATGATACAGGGAAGTTCTGGAAACACCATATATTTT. The variable domain in full, with the rest retrieved from reference TRBV28 and TRBJ1-3, is DVKVTQSSRYLVKRTGEKVFLECVQDMDHENMFWYRQDPGLGLRLIYFSYDVKMKEKGDIPEGYSVSREKKERFSLILESASTNQTSMYLCASSFMIQGSSGNTIYFGEGSWLTVV.

The chain carries TRBV7-3 and TRBJ2-7; D is ambiguous. The CDR3 contains 14 residues. Between the trimmed V and J ends, which lost 5 bases and 2 bases, there was a span of 13 bases. CDR1 is SGHTA, CDR2 FQGTGA, per germline. The CDR3 sequence: CASSPGSPAYEQYF. The CDR3 region has the DNA TGTGCCAGCAGCCCCGGGTCCCCCGCCTACGAGCAGTACTTC.

The genes are TRBV4-2 and TRBJ2-7, with D unclear. CDR1 is LGHNA and CDR2 is YNFKEQ in the germline V gene. The length of the CDR3 is 11 residues. V was pared by 1 base and J by 5 bases, with 3 bases between. The CDR3 reads CASSQGDEQYF. CDR3 sequence (DNA): TGTGCCAGCAGCCAAGGAGACGAGCAGTACTTC.

The genes are TRBV9 and TRBJ2-5; D unresolved. CDR1 is SGDLS and CDR2 is YYNGEE in the germline V gene. The V gene lost 0 bases and the J gene lost 6 bases, with 0 bases spanning the gap. The CDR3 is 10 amino acids. CDR3 in amino acids: CASSVETQYF. The CDR3 nucleotides read TGTGCCAGCAGCGTAGAGACCCAGTACTTC.

This rearrangement joins TRBV11-1 to TRBJ2-3; the D gene could be TRBD1 or TRBD2 (5 bases each). CDR3 length equals 15 residues. Trimming pared 6 bases from V and 4 bases from J, leaving 17 bases between. Germline CDR1 SGHAT, CDR2 FQDESV (reference sequence). CDR3 sequence: CASRPGPGLADTQYF. The DNA of the CDR3 is TGTGCCAGCAGGCCGGGACCCGGATTGGCAGATACGCAGTATTTT.

This chain links TRBV30 with TRBJ2-3, with unresolved D. Germline CDR1 reads GTSNPN; CDR2 reads SVGIG (reference sequence). The CDR3 is 12 amino acids. Trimming took off 2 bases at V and 8 bases at J, with 11 bases between the two ends. Here the CDR3 DNA reads TGTGCCTGGAGTCCGATGTTAGGTACGCAGTATTTT. The encoded protein is CAWSPMLGTQYF.

The chain carries TRBV2 and TRBJ2-7; TRBD1 aligns across 12 bases. This CDR3 is 15 amino acids long. The V gene end was trimmed by 0 bases and the J gene end by 6 bases; junction bases not matched to a gene: 3. Germline V lookup: CDR1 SNHLY, CDR2 FYNNEI. The CDR3, as DNA: TGTGCCAGCAGTGAAGCCCCGGGACAGGGGGCCGAGCAGTACTTC. This codes for CASSEAPGQGAEQYF.

This sequence joins TRBV7-2 and TRBJ1-2, with 8 bases identical to TRBD1. Germline V gene data show CDR1 as SGHTA and CDR2 as FQGNSA. The V gene end was trimmed by 1 base and the J gene end by 8 bases; junction bases not matched to a gene: 12. The CDR3 covers 16 residues. The CDR3 spells CASSLERPGGARGYTF. The CDR3 DNA follows: TGTGCCAGCAGCTTAGAGAGGCCAGGGGGCGCGAGAGGCTACACCTTC.

The chain uses TRBV7-6 and TRBJ1-4; the D gene is possibly TRBD1 (5 bases). The CDR3 consists of 15 residues. With 0 bases removed from V and 8 bases from J, the gap between germline ends came to 13 bases. Germline CDR1 reads SGHVS; CDR2 reads FNYEAQ. The CDR3 coding sequence is TGTGCCAGCAGCTTAGCGGGGGGTGATTGGGAAAAACTGTTTTTT. Residues: CASSLAGGDWEKLFF.

This sequence joins TRBV16 and TRBJ1-1; D unclear. The V end was cut by 4 bases, the J end by 1 base, with 4 bases between. The germline V gene has CDR1 KGHSY and CDR2 FQNENV. There are 12 residues in the CDR3. CDR3 sequence: CASSPSNTEAFF. DNA for the CDR3: TGTGCCAGCAGCCCCTCGAACACTGAAGCTTTCTTT.

The chain has TRBV7-3 and TRBJ2-6, with D tentatively TRBD1 (6 bases). V lost 5 bases and J 0 bases, leaving 11 bases between the germline ends. The length of the CDR3 is 16 residues. Per germline, CDR1 SGHTA and CDR2 FQGTGA. CDR3 nucleotide sequence: TGTGCCAGCAGCCGACAGGCAAGCTCTGGGGCCAACGTCCTGACTTTC. It yields the protein CASSRQASSGANVLTF.

This clone is classed as large (0.1 to 1%). The chain links TRBV10-2 to TRBJ2-3, with D perhaps TRBD1 or TRBD2 (7 bases each). V was shortened by 2 bases and J by 6 bases, with 21 bases between the two germline ends. In germline, CDR1 is WSHSY, CDR2 SAAADI. The CDR3 contains 17 residues. The DNA of the CDR3 is TGCGCCAGCAGTGAGCAGGCAGGGGGGGACCTCGTGGATACGCAGTATTTT. Encoded protein: CASSEQAGGDLVDTQYF.